The TCR beta chain under discussion was sequenced for a study of breast tumors, draining lymph nodes, adjacent tissues. Whole-study results and caveats: Findings are consistent with lymph node origin and intratumoral expansion of most tumor T cells. Compared with basal-like, luminal-like tumors shared significantly more repertoire with nontumor tissue. Tumor TCR diversity was below lymph nodes but above nontumor tissue. The lymph node origin of tumor T cells was framed as consistent with a hypothesis, not demonstrated.

TCRdb re-derived calls from the multiplex PCR reads in MiXCR, one entry per CDR3 protein. In the table there are 45,000 or so distinct CDR3 sequences, 23% of which are singletons. This clonotype was seen repeatedly, ten times or more. Its antigen is currently unknown. Germline V gene data show CDR1 as KGHSH and CDR2 as LQKENI. V was trimmed by 2 bases and J by 6 bases, leaving 2 bases between them. The CDR3 totals 11 residues. The rearrangement uses TRBV18 and TRBJ2-1; D gene uncertain. This clonotype was sampled from a female donor with breast cancer. Some clones in this sample may be carry-over from other donors' samples. Sequenced: breast tumor tissue. CDR3 loop: CASSPGNEQFF. In DNA form, the CDR3 reads TGTGCCAGCTCACCAGGCAATGAGCAGTTCTTC.